This T cell receptor beta chain comes out of a study of identical twins. Study results and limitations: It was possible that invariant MAIT and iNKT cells partly confounded the zero-insertion analyses.

Via MiXCR, TCRdb re-called the 5' RACE reads, giving one row per CDR3 protein. The sample holds about 890,000 distinct CDR3 sequences, around 12% seen once. Trimming removed 1 base at V and 0 bases at J, with 13 bases between. The CDR3 spans 17 residues. Germline CDR1 reads SEHNR; CDR2 reads FQNEAQ (reference sequence). This clonotype was counted a few times. Its antigen is undetermined. All donors were healthy, and all were Caucasian. These data also featured in a second study, about yellow fever vaccine responses in identical twins.

V usage is TRBV7-9 and J usage is TRBJ2-1, with D possibly matching TRBD2 (5 bases). Material: PBMCs. The source of this sequence is a woman between 18 and 29 years old in good health. In DNA form, the CDR3 reads TGTGCCAGCAGCTTAGGCCCCCGGGGAAGCTCCTACAATGAGCAGTTCTTC. Encoded protein: CASSLGPRGSSYNEQFF. The full variable domain, its missing parts supplied by reference TRBV7-9 and TRBJ2-1, is DTGVSQNPRHKITKRGQNVTFRCDPISEHNRLYWYRQTLGQGPEFLTYFQNEAQLEKSRLLSDRFSAERPKGSFSTLEIQRTEQGDSAMYLCASSLGPRGSSYNEQFFGPGTRLTVL.